The rows below give T cell receptor beta chains drawn from one sample of a study of blood T cell repertoires in COVID-19. The assay was immunoSEQ multiplex PCR, and TCRdb's table has in-frame clones only and misses some. Here the sample spans under 500,000 clones, roughly nine tenths being singletons. The sequenced sample was PBMCs or T cells enriched from blood (not recorded which). The receptors were gathered from a woman in her late teens or twenties with acute COVID-19. CDR3s include the opening cysteine and the closing phenylalanine or tryptophan.

V gene	J gene	CDR3 protein
TRBV18	TRBJ1-5	CASSPPRTGDFGNQPQHF
TRBV19	TRBJ1-1	CASSIRGLNTEAFF
TRBV19	TRBJ2-1	CASSMDISPFNEQFF
TRBV5-4	TRBJ2-7	CASSLGRGVTYEQYF
TRBV6-4	TRBJ2-1	CASSDSLAGYNEQFF
TRBV28	TRBJ2-7	CASSPQRGIKEQYF
TRBV3-1/TRBV3-2	TRBJ1-2	CASSQDGDRIGGYTF
TRBV5-4	TRBJ2-3	CASSPAEPRMTDTQYF
TRBV27	TRBJ2-1	CASSLSIGTGDYNEQFF
TRBV7-2	TRBJ2-7	CASSTDGGATYEQYF